What follows are 20 T cell receptor beta chains derived from one specimen sequenced in a study of graft-versus-host responses after intestinal transplantation. Assay: immunoSEQ multiplex PCR; the TCRdb copy retains only in-frame clones and omits some. Counted here are 95,000 to 130,000 clones, around nine tenths occurring once; the ten biggest clones make up roughly 0.2%. No cognate antigen is known for these TCRs. The starting material was unstimulated CD4+ T cells sorted from spleen or lymph node cells, obtained before intestinal transplant. These receptors came from a human donor who received an intestinal transplant.

The chain links TRBV7-9 to TRBJ2-1; 9 nucleotides align to TRBD2. J lost 7 bases, V lost 2 bases, and 9 bases had no gene match. Germline V gene sequence: CDR1 SEHNR, CDR2 FQNEAQ (reference sequence). This CDR3 comprises 16 residues. CDR3: CASSLMGPSGVNEQFF. The CDR3 coding sequence is TGTGCCAGCAGCTTAATGGGGCCTAGCGGGGTAAATGAGCAGTTCTTC.

Note on this clone: Other DNA sequences in this sample translate to the same CDR3. CDR3 protein: CASSSPGRGYTF. The CDR3 DNA is TGTGCCAGTAGTAGTCCGGGGAGGGGCTACACCTTC. This rearrangement joins TRBV19 to TRBJ1-2, with D uncertain. CDR1 is LNHDA and CDR2 is SQIVND in the germline V gene (reference sequence). V was trimmed by 4 bases and J by 8 bases, leaving 11 bases between them. The CDR3 sequence is 12 residues long.

This chain links TRBV7-9 with TRBJ2-2; D remains ambiguous. Looked up from germline, CDR1 is SEHNR and CDR2 is FQNEAQ (reference sequence). The length of the CDR3 is 14 residues. V was shortened by 5 bases and J by 4 bases, with 11 bases between the two germline ends. In DNA, the CDR3 is TGTGCCAGCAGCCAAATGGCAACCACCGGGGAGCTGTTTTTT. The encoded protein is CASSQMATTGELFF.

Comment on this clone: One junction end does not reproduce the germline sequence, and a read error may be involved. V gene TRBV7-2 combines with J gene TRBJ2-1; 11 bases agree with TRBD1. The germline V gene has CDR1 SGHTA and CDR2 FQGNSA. There are 14 residues in the CDR3. CDR3 sequence reads: CASSPMGQGVLRVF. The CDR3 DNA reads as TGTGCCAGCAGCCCAATGGGACAGGGGGTCCTCCGGGTCTTC.

The chain carries TRBV7-9 and TRBJ1-2, with D possibly matching TRBD1 (6 bases). Between the trimmed V and J ends, which lost 7 bases and 4 bases, there was a span of 16 bases. The CDR3 spans 14 residues. Germline V CDR1 and CDR2: SEHNR, FQNEAQ (reference sequence). The CDR3 region is CASISGAGIYGYTF. The DNA for the CDR3 is TGTGCCAGCATATCAGGGGCAGGGATCTATGGCTACACCTTC.

This rearrangement joins TRBV7-8 to TRBJ1-2; D is unresolved. The CDR3 contains 15 residues. Trimming removed 4 bases at V and 6 bases at J, with 18 bases between. The germline gives CDR1 SGHVS, CDR2 FQNEAQ. CDR3 residues: CASSSPAAGNHGYTF. CDR3 bases: TGTGCCAGCAGCTCCCCGGCAGCAGGAAATCATGGCTACACCTTC.

The gene calls are TRBV5-6 and TRBJ1-2; the D is unclear. Germline loops: CDR1 SGHDT, CDR2 YYEEEE. Trimming took 0 bases from V and 1 from J, leaving 7 bases between them. The CDR3 runs 14 residues. CDR3 amino acids: CASSLVGSNYGYTF. The CDR3 DNA reads as TGTGCCAGCAGCTTGGTCGGTAGTAACTATGGCTACACCTTC.

V is TRBV19 and J is TRBJ2-1, with D maybe TRBD2 (5 bases). This CDR3 region has 14 residues. V dropped 11 bases and J dropped 10 bases, with 24 bases sitting between them. Germline V gene lookup returns CDR1 LNHDA and CDR2 SQIVND (reference sequence). The CDR3 coding sequence is TGTGCCTCCTCAATCCGGACTGAGGCGGGCGAGCAGTTCTTC. This sequence encodes CASSIRTEAGEQFF.

The chain joins TRBV4-1 to TRBJ2-7, with TRBD2 matching over 11 bases. Unmatched junction bases numbered 8, after V lost 0 bases and J lost 1 base. Germline assignment: CDR1 MGHRA and CDR2 YSYEKL. This CDR3 is built from 18 residues. The CDR3 is CASSQDVLAGVPSYEQYF. The CDR3 DNA follows: TGCGCCAGCAGCCAAGACGTACTAGCGGGAGTTCCTTCCTACGAGCAGTACTTC.

V is TRBV2 and J is TRBJ1-5, with D hard to call. V lost 3 bases, J lost 5 bases, and 5 bases lay in between. Germline-derived CDR1 and CDR2 are SNHLY and FYNNEI. The CDR3 covers 12 residues. CDR3 loop: CASSEEDQPQHF. The CDR3 DNA follows: TGTGCCAGCAGTGAGGAGGATCAGCCCCAGCATTTT.

The V call is TRBV28, the J call TRBJ2-3, with 9 positions matching TRBD2. The CDR3 consists of 15 residues. The germline CDR1 and CDR2 sequences are MDHEN and SYDVKM. The trim removed 6 bases at V and 5 bases at J, leaving 9 bases unmatched. The CDR3 spells CASSQTWTSVDTQYF. CDR3 coding DNA: TGTGCCAGCAGCCAGACCTGGACTAGCGTAGATACGCAGTATTTT.

The chain uses TRBV10-3 and TRBJ1-2; D uncertain. The CDR3 consists of 13 residues. Germline V lookup: CDR1 ENHRY, CDR2 SYGVKD. V lost 2 bases to trimming and J lost 1 base, with 5 bases between them. DNA for the CDR3: TGTGCCATCAGTGAGAACAGTAACTATGGCTACACCTTC. Residues: CAISENSNYGYTF.

V and J are TRBV5-1 and TRBJ2-6; maybe TRBD1 (5 bases). This CDR3 region has 15 residues. Germline values: CDR1 SGHRS, CDR2 YFSETQ. Trimming left V 3 bases short and J 3 bases short, with 10 bases between. The CDR3 region is CASSSGQGGANVLTF. CDR3 coding DNA: TGCGCCAGCAGCTCGGGTCAGGGTGGGGCCAACGTCCTGACTTTC.

This sequence joins TRBV29-1 and TRBJ1-1, with D unclear. The CDR3 totals 10 residues. Germline V gene sequence: CDR1 SQVTM, CDR2 ANQGSEA. V was trimmed by 7 bases and J by 3 bases, leaving 6 bases between them. CDR3 sequence: CSAVYTEAFF. DNA for the CDR3: TGCAGCGCCGTATACACTGAAGCTTTCTTT.

The J gene is TRBJ2-1, the V gene TRBV28; 7 positions match TRBD2. Germline assignment: CDR1 MDHEN and CDR2 SYDVKM. The trim removed 2 bases at V and 0 bases at J, leaving 4 bases unmatched. The CDR3 has 16 residues. Here the CDR3 DNA reads TGTGCCAGCAGTTTAGCGGCGGGGGTCTCCTACAATGAGCAGTTCTTC. Translated, it gives CASSLAAGVSYNEQFF.

The chain has TRBV28 and TRBJ1-1; TRBD1 agrees at 11 bases. This CDR3 contains 16 residues. V shed 9 bases and J 0 bases; nucleotides not matched to a gene: 9. The germline V gene encodes CDR1 MDHEN and CDR2 SYDVKM. CDR3 coding DNA: TGTGCCAGTTCGGGACAGGGGGTGTTCCTGAACACTGAAGCTTTCTTT. Amino acid sequence: CASSGQGVFLNTEAFF.

The V and J genes are TRBV6-5 and TRBJ1-2, with 9 bases fitting TRBD1. Germline V gives CDR1 MNHEY, CDR2 SVGAGI. V was pared by 1 base and J by 8 bases, with 5 bases of the junction left unmatched. The CDR3 has 14 residues. DNA of the CDR3: TGTGCCAGCAGTTACTTACAGGGGGCGGACGGCTACACCTTC. It encodes CASSYLQGADGYTF.

The rearrangement uses TRBV6-1 and TRBJ1-4; a weak D match, TRBD1 (5 bases). CDR1 is MNHNS and CDR2 is SASEGT in the germline V gene. The CDR3 sequence is 13 residues long. V was pared by 6 bases and J by 0 bases, with 5 bases between. For the CDR3, the DNA is TGTGCCAGCAGCAGGGCAACTAATGAAAAACTGTTTTTT. It translates to CASSRATNEKLFF.

V and J are TRBV15 and TRBJ1-2; D possibly corresponds to TRBD1 (6 bases). The CDR3 contains 14 residues. Trimming left V 0 bases short and J 2 bases short, with 7 bases between. CDR1 and CDR2 from the germline V gene are LNHNV and YYDKDF (reference sequence). Here the CDR3 DNA reads TGTGCCACCAGCAGAGATACAGGGAACTATGGCTACACCTTC. It is translated as CATSRDTGNYGYTF.

This chain joins TRBV10-3 and TRBJ2-7, with D perhaps matching TRBD2 (6 bases). Germline CDR1 ENHRY, CDR2 SYGVKD. The V gene lost 10 bases and the J gene lost 6 bases, with 22 bases spanning the gap. The CDR3 length is 14 residues. In DNA, the CDR3 is TGTGCCACCTCAAACCGGAGGGCCCCCCTCGAGCAGTACTTC. Its translation is CATSNRRAPLEQYF.